This passage covers 15 T cell receptor beta chains from one sample sequenced in a study of blood T cells in healthy people across ages (dated by TCRdb to the mid-2010s). The library came from 5' RACE. Sequencing took place on an Illumina HiSeq 2500. A second PCR of roughly 6 to 11 cycles was run with a J-beta primer mix and a sample-barcoded 5' primer. TCRdb took the public reads, trimmed them with fastp at Q25, ran MiXCR for clone calling and kept in-frame beta chains. Rows are unified per CDR3 protein, each entry keeping the most common DNA and genes. A total of about 780,000 distinct CDR3 sequences appear in this sample, roughly 25% of them only once. In total, the top ten clones hold approximately 2.9% of the sample. Another study also made use of these data, one on T cells of mothers and their children.

The sequencing input was blood. The receptor set was obtained from a boy younger than 18 in good health.

V is TRBV7-6 and J is TRBJ2-1; D might be TRBD2 (5 bases). The DNA end is more similar to TRBJ2-7, so the J call may be wrong. The V gene's germline CDR1 is SGHVS and CDR2 FNYEAQ. There are 17 residues in the CDR3. CDR3 DNA: TGTGCCAGCAGCTTCCCGACATACCAGAGGGCCTCCTACGAGCAGTACTTC. This sequence encodes CASSFPTYQRASYEQYF.

The chain joins TRBV29-1 to TRBJ2-4, with D perhaps matching TRBD1 or TRBD2 (5 bases each). The CDR3 loop spans 13 amino acids. The V gene's germline CDR1 is SQVTM and CDR2 ANQGSEA. Trimming cost V 4 bases and J 10 bases, with 17 bases left between them. CDR3 residues: CSVVILGDVIQYF. The CDR3 DNA reads TGCAGCGTTGTCATCCTGGGGGACGTAATTCAGTACTTC. The full variable domain, in which reference TRBV29-1 and TRBJ2-4 provide the parts outside the CDR3, is SAVISQKPSRDICQRGTSLTIQCQVDSQVTMMFWYRQQPGQSLTLIATANQGSEATYESGFVIDKFPISRPNLTFSTLTVSNMSPEDSSIYLCSVVILGDVIQYFGAGTRLSVL.

In its sample, this clonotype was seen a few times. The genes are TRBV29-1 and TRBJ1-4, with 8 bases matching TRBD1. Germline V lookup: CDR1 SQVTM, CDR2 ANQGSEA. This CDR3 contains 14 residues. The ends lost 6 bases at V and 1 base at J; junction bases unmatched: 4. The CDR3 region has the DNA TGCAGCGTAATGACAGGGGTAACTAATGAAAAACTGTTTTTT. Translating gives CSVMTGVTNEKLFF.

V and J are TRBV20-1 and TRBJ2-3, with D hard to call. In germline, CDR1 is DFQATT, CDR2 SNEGSKA (reference sequence). This CDR3 has 12 residues. Trimming took off 5 bases at V and 2 bases at J, with 8 bases between the two ends. CDR3 loop: CSAPHYTDTQYF. CDR3 in DNA: TGCAGTGCTCCCCATTACACAGATACGCAGTATTTT.

The V gene is TRBV13, the J gene TRBJ2-1; 9 bases fit TRBD2. V lost 8 bases to trimming and J lost 8 bases; unmatched junction nucleotides: 10. Germline V lookup: CDR1 PRHDT, CDR2 FYEKMQ (reference sequence). This CDR3 is built from 14 residues. The CDR3 nucleotides read TGTGCCAGCCGGAGGGCGGGGGGGCCTTATGAGCAGTTCTTC. Amino acid sequence: CASRRAGGPYEQFF.

The V call is TRBV20-1, the J call TRBJ2-3; D is unclear. Germline assignment: CDR1 DFQATT and CDR2 SNEGSKA (reference sequence). The CDR3 covers 13 residues. V dropped 3 bases and J dropped 0 bases, with 7 bases sitting between them. In nucleotides, the CDR3 is TGCAGTGCTAGTCGGTCTAGCACAGATACGCAGTATTTT. Its translation: CSASRSSTDTQYF.

Of note for this clonotype: An end of the junction differs from the germline gene, which may be a read error. The chain couples TRBV12-3 or TRBV12-4 to TRBJ1-6; 7 nucleotides align to TRBD1. The CDR3 length is 13 residues. CDR3 sequence: CASSPDRASPPHF. The CDR3 DNA is TGTGCCAGCAGCCCAGACAGGGCTTCACCCCCCCACTTT.

This clonotype was seen only a few times. The chain links TRBV4-1 to TRBJ2-2; D call uncertain. The germline gives CDR1 MGHRA, CDR2 YSYEKL. Trimming took off 4 bases at V and 6 bases at J, with 9 bases between the two ends. This CDR3 is 13 amino acids long. CDR3 sequence: CASSLTPSGELFF. The CDR3 bases are TGCGCCAGCAGCCTGACTCCTTCCGGGGAGCTGTTTTTT.

Details on this clonotype: Being one base from a much bigger clone, this may be a read error. The rearrangement uses TRBV12-3 or TRBV12-4 and TRBJ2-5; TRBD1 is a possible D gene (6 bases). The CDR3 has 12 residues. Here the CDR3 DNA reads TGTACCAGCAGGGGATCCCAAGAGACCCAGTACTTC. Translated, it gives CTSRGSQETQYF.

There are a few counts of this clonotype. V usage is TRBV6-1 and J usage is TRBJ2-5; TRBD2 matches at 10 bases. Trimming at V came to 6 bases and at J to 0 bases, leaving 7 bases not matched to a gene. The length of the CDR3 is 16 residues. CDR1 is MNHNS and CDR2 is SASEGT in the germline V gene. CDR3 DNA: TGTGCCAGCAGCACTAGCGGGGACCTGTACCAAGAGACCCAGTACTTC. Protein product: CASSTSGDLYQETQYF.

In its sample, this clonotype was seen a few times. This sequence joins TRBV6-5 and TRBJ1-4, with D hard to call. Germline assignment: CDR1 MNHEY and CDR2 SVGAGI. This CDR3 is 15 amino acids long. Trimming took 5 bases from V and 0 from J, leaving 10 bases between them. CDR3 sequence: CASSTKRATNEKLFF. The CDR3 DNA reads as TGTGCCAGCAGTACGAAAAGGGCAACTAATGAAAAACTGTTTTTT.

This clonotype has a count of ten or more. The chain uses TRBV6-5 and TRBJ2-7, with D tentatively TRBD2 (5 bases). Germline V CDR1 and CDR2: MNHEY, SVGAGI. V was pared by 5 bases and J by 4 bases, with 6 bases between. There are 11 residues in the CDR3. This chain's CDR3 is CASSTGYEQYF. The CDR3 bases are TGTGCCAGCAGTACGGGGTACGAGCAGTACTTC.

The CDR3 DNA is TGTGCCAGCAGCCAAGTACTAGCGAAGCAAGAGACCCAGTACTTC. This translates into CASSQVLAKQETQYF. The genes are TRBV14 and TRBJ2-5; 7 nucleotides align to TRBD2. The CDR3 extends over 15 amino acids. The trim removed 1 base at V and 2 bases at J, leaving 4 bases unmatched. Germline CDR1 and CDR2: SGHDN and FVKESK.

This clonotype was counted only a few times. This chain joins TRBV20-1 and TRBJ2-6; perhaps D is TRBD1 or TRBD2 (6 bases each). Germline V lookup: CDR1 DFQATT, CDR2 SNEGSKA (reference sequence). This CDR3 spans 16 amino acids. Trimming pared 0 bases from V and 2 bases from J, leaving 11 bases between. The CDR3 DNA reads as TGCAGTGCTAGAGATGGGGGGCCAGCTGGGGCCAACGTCCTGACTTTC. It codes for CSARDGGPAGANVLTF.

The chain is built from TRBV2 and TRBJ2-2, with 12 nucleotides matching TRBD2. Per the germline V gene, CDR1 is SNHLY and CDR2 is FYNNEI. V lost 5 bases to trimming and J lost 4 bases; unmatched junction nucleotides: 8. CDR3 length: 17 residues. The CDR3 nucleotides are TGTGCCAGCAGTTTGACTAGCGGGGGACGCGGCACCGGGGAGCTGTTTTTT. Its protein is CASSLTSGGRGTGELFF.